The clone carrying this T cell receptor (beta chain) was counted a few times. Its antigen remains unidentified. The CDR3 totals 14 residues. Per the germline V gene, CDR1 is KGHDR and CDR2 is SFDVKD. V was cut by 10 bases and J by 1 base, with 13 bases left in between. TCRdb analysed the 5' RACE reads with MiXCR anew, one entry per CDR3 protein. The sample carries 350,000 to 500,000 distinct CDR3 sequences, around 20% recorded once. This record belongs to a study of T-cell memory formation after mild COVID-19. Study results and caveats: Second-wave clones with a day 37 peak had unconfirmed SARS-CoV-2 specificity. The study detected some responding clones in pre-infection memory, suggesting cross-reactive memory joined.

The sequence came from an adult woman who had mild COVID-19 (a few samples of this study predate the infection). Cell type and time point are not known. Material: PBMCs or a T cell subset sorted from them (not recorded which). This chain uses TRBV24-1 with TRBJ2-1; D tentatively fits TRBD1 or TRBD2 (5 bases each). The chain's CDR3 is CATRGAGSYNEQFF. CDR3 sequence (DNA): TGTGCCACTAGAGGGGCCGGGTCCTACAATGAGCAGTTCTTC.